Following are 29 T cell receptor beta chains from one sample sequenced in a study of OX40 agonist ivuxolimab in advanced cancers. Profiling relied on immunoSEQ multiplex PCR, and the TCRdb table lists in-frame clones only, not all of them. The sample has nearly 85,000 clones; approximately 82% are singletons. The sequencing here drew on CD4+ or CD8+ T cells sorted from blood, taken in a trial of the OX40 agonist ivuxolimab. The receptors were sampled from an adult with an advanced solid tumor such as melanoma, head and neck, liver or kidney cancer.

The CDR3 nucleotides read TGTGCCAGCAGTGAAGAGAGCGGGAGCTCCTACAATGAGCAGTTCTTC. It yields the protein CASSEESGSSYNEQFF. This rearrangement joins TRBV6-1 to TRBJ2-1; TRBD2 agrees at 8 bases. V was clipped by 1 base and J by 0 bases; unmatched bases: 2. Looked up from germline, CDR1 is MNHNS and CDR2 is SASEGT. The CDR3 runs 16 residues.

V is TRBV19 and J is TRBJ1-2; tentative D call: TRBD1 (5 bases). Germline CDR1 is LNHDA and CDR2 is SQIVND (reference sequence). The CDR3 is made up of 14 amino acids. V was trimmed by 4 bases and J by 7 bases, leaving 16 bases between them. The CDR3 nucleotides read TGTGCCAGTAGTACGGGGACGGTGGAGGGTGGCTACACCTTC. The encoded protein is CASSTGTVEGGYTF.

The sample holds one count of this clone. In DNA, the CDR3 is TGTGCCAGCTCACTCGGCGGGACCAACACTGAAGCTTTCTTT. Translated, it gives CASSLGGTNTEAFF. V gene TRBV18 combines with J gene TRBJ1-1; possible D gene TRBD1, 5 bases. The CDR3 covers 14 residues. Trimming stripped 4 bases from V and 2 bases from J, with 11 bases between. Germline V gene data show CDR1 as KGHSH and CDR2 as LQKENI. The complete variable domain, with remaining parts taken from reference TRBV18 and TRBJ1-1, reads NAGVMQNPRHLVRRRGQEARLRCSPMKGHSHVYWYRQLPEEGLKFMVYLQKENIIDESGMPKERFSAEFPKEGPSILRIQQVVRGDSAAYFCASSLGGTNTEAFFGQGTRLTVV.

The chain couples TRBV7-9 to TRBJ2-6; D might be TRBD1 or TRBD2, each matching 5 bases. V gave up 1 base and J gave up 16 bases, with 11 bases separating them. CDR3 length equals 12 residues. From germline, CDR1 is SEHNR and CDR2 FQNEAQ (reference sequence). DNA for the CDR3: TGTGCCAGCAGCTTAGAGGGGAGTATACTGACTTTC. Translated: CASSLEGSILTF.

The chain couples TRBV7-9 to TRBJ1-1; tentative D call: TRBD1 (5 bases). This CDR3 spans 13 amino acids. V lost 5 bases and J lost 3, with 10 bases in between. Germline CDR1 and CDR2: SEHNR and FQNEAQ (reference sequence). The CDR3 sequence: CASSPMGDTEAFF. CDR3 DNA: TGTGCCAGCAGCCCAATGGGGGACACTGAAGCTTTCTTT.

V is TRBV5-6 and J is TRBJ2-3, with 9 bases lining up with TRBD2. V lost 0 bases, J lost 6 bases, and 5 bases stayed unmatched. Germline CDR1 is SGHDT and CDR2 is YYEEEE. The CDR3 extends over 15 amino acids. The DNA of the CDR3 is TGTGCCAGCAGCTTGGGAGCGGGGGGTTCCGATACGCAGTATTTT. Its protein is CASSLGAGGSDTQYF.

The table lists this clone with a few counts. This chain joins TRBV30 and TRBJ1-2; unclear D gene. The CDR3 runs to 13 residues. Germline lookup yields CDR1 GTSNPN and CDR2 SVGIG (reference sequence). V dropped 4 bases and J dropped 4 bases, with 13 bases sitting between them. CDR3 DNA sequence: TGTGCCTGGACACTTACCGGTTCCTATGGCTACACCTTC. Protein product: CAWTLTGSYGYTF.

In regard to this clone: This sample also contains other DNA sequences that code for the same CDR3. The J gene is TRBJ1-5, the V gene TRBV5-5; 8 bases are shared with TRBD1. The trim removed 4 bases at V and 0 bases at J, leaving 6 bases unmatched. CDR3 length equals 16 residues. Germline lookup yields CDR1 SGHKS and CDR2 YYEKEE (reference sequence). CDR3 DNA: TGTGCCAGCAGCCTATCGACAGGGGCTAGCAATCAGCCCCAGCATTTT. Its protein product is CASSLSTGASNQPQHF.

The chain recombines TRBV6-1 with TRBJ2-5; 7 nucleotides match TRBD1. J gave up 5 bases and V 10 bases, and 13 bases lay outside the gene matches. Germline lookup yields CDR1 MNHNS and CDR2 SASEGT. This CDR3 is 14 amino acids long. The CDR3 coding sequence is TGTGCCACCCAACCGCGACAGGGTTACGAGACCCAGTACTTC. Protein product: CATQPRQGYETQYF.

The gene calls are TRBV27 and TRBJ1-5; 8 positions agree with TRBD1. Trimming at V came to 7 bases and at J to 4 bases, leaving 9 bases not matched to a gene. The CDR3 consists of 15 residues. Germline V gene data show CDR1 as MNHEY and CDR2 as SMNVEV (reference sequence). Written as DNA, the CDR3 is TGTGCCAGCATGCGGGAGACAGGGGCAAATCAGCCCCAGCATTTT. This translates into CASMRETGANQPQHF.

This clone was observed a few times. The rearrangement uses TRBV27 and TRBJ1-2, with D hard to call. The ends were cut back, 4 bases at V and 6 bases at J, with 24 bases in the middle. Germline V CDR1 and CDR2: MNHEY, SMNVEV (reference sequence). CDR3 length: 17 residues. CDR3 sequence reads: CASSSIFTRESIHGYTF. Written as DNA, the CDR3 is TGTGCCAGCAGTTCAATCTTCACACGGGAATCCATTCATGGCTACACCTTC.

The J gene is TRBJ1-6, the V gene TRBV5-1; D gene ambiguous. The V end was cut by 0 bases, the J end by 10 bases, with 14 bases between. Looked up from germline, CDR1 is SGHRS and CDR2 is YFSETQ. The CDR3 extends over 15 amino acids. The CDR3 protein is CASSLGVVVSSPLHF. CDR3 DNA: TGCGCCAGCAGCTTGGGCGTTGTCGTCAGCTCACCCCTCCACTTT. The full variable domain, its missing parts supplied by reference TRBV5-1 and TRBJ1-6, is KAGVTQTPRYLIKTRGQQVTLSCSPISGHRSVSWYQQTPGQGLQFLFEYFSETQRNKGNFPGRFSGRQFSNSRSEMNVSTLELGDSALYLCASSLGVVVSSPLHFGNGTRLTVT.

This sequence joins TRBV2 and TRBJ1-2; D gene uncertain. The V end was cut by 1 base, the J end by 2 bases, with 5 bases between. The CDR3 runs 13 residues. CDR1 and CDR2 (germline): SNHLY, FYNNEI. The CDR3 loop is CASSEVTNYGYTF. The CDR3 region has the DNA TGTGCCAGCAGTGAAGTCACGAACTATGGCTACACCTTC. Together with reference TRBV2 and TRBJ1-2, the CDR3 gives the full variable domain: EPEVTQTPSHQVTQMGQEVILRCVPISNHLYFYWYRQILGQKVEFLVSFYNNEISEKSEIFDDQFSVERPDGSNFTLKIRSTKLEDSAMYFCASSEVTNYGYTFGSGTRLTVV.

The rearrangement links TRBV19 to TRBJ2-2; tentative D call: TRBD1 (7 bases). The CDR3 extends over 16 amino acids. Deletions cut 0 bases from V and 7 bases from J, with 15 bases between. Per the germline V gene, CDR1 is LNHDA and CDR2 is SQIVND (reference sequence). CDR3 DNA sequence: TGTGCCAGTAGTATAGATGGGTCAGGGGGGAACGGGGAGCTGTTTTTT. This encodes CASSIDGSGGNGELFF.

The chain carries TRBV6-5 and TRBJ1-4, with 7 positions matching TRBD1. Germline V gene lookup returns CDR1 MNHEY and CDR2 SVGAGI. V shed 6 bases and J 11 bases; nucleotides not matched to a gene: 9. The length of the CDR3 is 13 residues. The CDR3 is CASSSATGYKLFF. The DNA for the CDR3 is TGTGCCAGCAGCTCGGCGACAGGGTATAAACTGTTTTTT.

The V gene is TRBV18, the J gene TRBJ2-5; D possibly corresponds to TRBD2 (5 bases). This CDR3 spans 15 amino acids. Trimming stripped 0 bases from V and 4 bases from J, with 12 bases between. The germline gives CDR1 KGHSH, CDR2 LQKENI. CDR3: CASSPPMGRGETQYF. As DNA, the CDR3 is TGTGCCAGCTCACCACCGATGGGGAGAGGAGAGACCCAGTACTTC.

The chain employs TRBV7-2 and TRBJ1-1, with D perhaps TRBD1 (6 bases). Germline V lookup: CDR1 SGHTA, CDR2 FQGNSA. The length of the CDR3 is 18 residues. The V and J ends lost 3 bases and 1 base respectively, with 21 bases between them. The CDR3 protein is CASSLRSGTNMGNTEAFF. The CDR3 bases are TGTGCCAGCAGCTTGCGATCCGGGACAAATATGGGGAACACTGAAGCTTTCTTT.

The chain joins TRBV9 to TRBJ2-6, with a tentative D call TRBD2 (6 bases). This CDR3 region has 18 residues. The ends were cut back, 0 bases at V and 1 base at J, with 14 bases in the middle. CDR1 and CDR2 from the germline V gene are SGDLS and YYNGEE. The CDR3, as DNA: TGTGCCAGCAGCGTAGCCTGGGACTTTGTTTCTGGGGCCAACGTCCTGACTTTC. This sequence encodes CASSVAWDFVSGANVLTF.

The sample holds one count of this clone. V gene TRBV27 combines with J gene TRBJ1-5; D might be TRBD1 (5 bases). Per germline, CDR1 MNHEY and CDR2 SMNVEV (reference sequence). CDR3 size: 13 residues. V was pared by 2 bases and J by 7 bases, with 9 bases between. The CDR3 sequence: CASSLVGEQPQHF. CDR3 sequence (DNA): TGTGCCAGCAGTTTAGTGGGGGAACAGCCCCAGCATTTT.

This chain joins TRBV18 and TRBJ1-2; D is ambiguous. Looked up from germline, CDR1 is KGHSH and CDR2 is LQKENI. This CDR3 is built from 14 residues. V was clipped by 0 bases and J by 5 bases, with 10 bases between them. The CDR3 is CASSPPGRLYGYTF. The CDR3 bases are TGTGCCAGCTCACCACCAGGCCGGCTATATGGCTACACCTTC.

The chain couples TRBV20-1 to TRBJ2-3, with D uncertain. CDR1 is DFQATT and CDR2 is SNEGSKA in the germline V gene (reference sequence). Trimming took off 6 bases at V and 5 bases at J, with 6 bases between the two ends. The CDR3 length is 10 residues. CDR3 amino acids: CSANIDTQYF. CDR3 in DNA: TGCAGTGCCAACATAGATACGCAGTATTTT.

The V gene is TRBV10-3, the J gene TRBJ2-5; no clear D gene. Trimming pared 10 bases from V and 2 bases from J, leaving 14 bases between. This CDR3 is built from 13 residues. Germline assignment: CDR1 ENHRY and CDR2 SYGVKD. The CDR3 spells CATRATEQETQYF. The CDR3 DNA sequence: TGTGCCACCCGGGCGACGGAACAAGAGACCCAGTACTTC.

In DNA, the CDR3 is TGTGCCAGCAGCACCCCAGGTTTGGGGACTGTCGCGGATACGCAGTATTTT. It yields the protein CASSTPGLGTVADTQYF. The V gene is TRBV28, the J gene TRBJ2-3; D may be TRBD2 (6 bases). Germline assignment: CDR1 MDHEN and CDR2 SYDVKM. There are 17 residues in the CDR3. Deletions cut 6 bases from V and 6 bases from J, with 25 bases between.

V is TRBV2 and J is TRBJ2-4; TRBD1 matches 8 bases. The CDR3 is 15 residues long. CDR1 and CDR2 (germline): SNHLY, FYNNEI. V was pared by 10 bases and J by 8 bases, with 16 bases of the junction left unmatched. Written as DNA, the CDR3 is TGTGCCACCGACACGCAGGGGGCGAATGGGGACATTCAGTACTTC. This sequence encodes CATDTQGANGDIQYF.

This rearrangement joins TRBV5-1 to TRBJ1-1, with D hard to call. The ends were cut back, 4 bases at V and 1 base at J, with 11 bases in the middle. Per the germline V gene, CDR1 is SGHRS and CDR2 is YFSETQ. There are 14 residues in the CDR3. The CDR3 here is CASSLGPSNTEAFF. CDR3 bases: TGCGCCAGCAGCCTGGGCCCGTCGAACACTGAAGCTTTCTTT.

The V and J genes are TRBV9 and TRBJ2-2; 7 positions match TRBD1. The CDR3 is 15 residues long. Germline V gene data show CDR1 as SGDLS and CDR2 as YYNGEE. Losses at the gene ends were 1 base for V and 5 bases for J; bases not matched to a gene: 5. As DNA, the CDR3 is TGTGCCAGCAGCGTATCAGGGGGATGGACCGGGGAGCTGTTTTTT. This codes for CASSVSGGWTGELFF.

The chain recombines TRBV7-2 with TRBJ2-6; no clear D. Trimming pared 4 bases from V and 0 bases from J, leaving 10 bases between. In germline, CDR1 is SGHTA, CDR2 FQGNSA. The CDR3 spans 16 residues. The CDR3 here is CASSSAPLSGANVLTF. In nucleotides, the CDR3 is TGTGCCAGCAGCTCAGCCCCGCTCTCTGGGGCCAACGTCCTGACTTTC. Looking up the rest from reference TRBV7-2 and TRBJ2-6 gives the full variable domain: GAGVSQSPSNKVTEKGKDVELRCDPISGHTALYWYRQSLGQGLEFLIYFQGNSAPDKSGLPSDRFSAERTGGSVSTLTIQRTQQEDSAVYLCASSSAPLSGANVLTFGAGSRLTVL.

V and J are TRBV7-2 and TRBJ2-3; no definite D call. Looked up from germline, CDR1 is SGHTA and CDR2 is FQGNSA. Trimming shortened V by 6 bases and J by 0 bases, and 7 bases separated the two germline ends. The CDR3 extends over 13 amino acids. Here the CDR3 reads CASRMQSTDTQYF. The DNA for the CDR3 is TGTGCCAGCAGAATGCAGAGCACAGATACGCAGTATTTT.

J is TRBJ2-7 and V is TRBV19, with D hard to call. The CDR3 has 11 residues. Per germline, CDR1 LNHDA and CDR2 SQIVND (reference sequence). Trimming cost V 4 bases and J 6 bases, with 7 bases left between them. CDR3 nucleotides: TGTGCCAGTAGTACACGTCGCGAGCAGTACTTC. Its protein product is CASSTRREQYF.